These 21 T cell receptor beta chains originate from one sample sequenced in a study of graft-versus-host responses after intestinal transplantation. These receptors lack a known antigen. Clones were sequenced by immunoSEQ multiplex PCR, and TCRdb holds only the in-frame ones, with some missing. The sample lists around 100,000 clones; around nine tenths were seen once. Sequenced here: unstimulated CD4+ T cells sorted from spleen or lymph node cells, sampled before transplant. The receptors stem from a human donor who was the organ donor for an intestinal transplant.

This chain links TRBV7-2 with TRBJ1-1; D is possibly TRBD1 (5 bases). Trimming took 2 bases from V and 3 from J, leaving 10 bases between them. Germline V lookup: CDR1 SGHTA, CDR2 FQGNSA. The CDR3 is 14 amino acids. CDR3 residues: CASSLYQGHTEAFF. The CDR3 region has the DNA TGTGCCAGCAGCTTATACCAGGGCCACACTGAAGCTTTCTTT.

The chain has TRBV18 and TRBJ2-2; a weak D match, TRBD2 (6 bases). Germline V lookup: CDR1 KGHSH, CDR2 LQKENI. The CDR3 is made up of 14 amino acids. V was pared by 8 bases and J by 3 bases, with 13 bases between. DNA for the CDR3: TGTGCCAGCAGAGGCGGGGCTTACACCGGGGAGCTGTTTTTT. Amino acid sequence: CASRGGAYTGELFF.

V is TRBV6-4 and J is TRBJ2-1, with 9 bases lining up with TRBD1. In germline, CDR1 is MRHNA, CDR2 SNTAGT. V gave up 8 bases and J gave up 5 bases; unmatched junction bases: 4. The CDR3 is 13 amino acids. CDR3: CASSRDRDNEQFF. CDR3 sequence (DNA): TGTGCCAGCTCCCGGGACAGGGACAATGAGCAGTTCTTC.

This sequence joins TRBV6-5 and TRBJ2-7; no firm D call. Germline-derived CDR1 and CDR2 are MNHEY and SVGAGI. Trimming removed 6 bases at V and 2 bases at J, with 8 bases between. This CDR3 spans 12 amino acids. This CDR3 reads CASSLAPYEQYF. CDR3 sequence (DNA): TGTGCCAGCAGCCTCGCCCCCTACGAGCAGTACTTC.

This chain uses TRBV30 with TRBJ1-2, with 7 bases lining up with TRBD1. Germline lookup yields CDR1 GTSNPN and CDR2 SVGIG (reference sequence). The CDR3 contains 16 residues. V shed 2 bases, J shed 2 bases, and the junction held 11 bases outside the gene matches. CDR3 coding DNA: TGTGCCTGGAGTCGCCGACAGGGAGTGGTGAACTATGGCTACACCTTC. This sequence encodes CAWSRRQGVVNYGYTF.

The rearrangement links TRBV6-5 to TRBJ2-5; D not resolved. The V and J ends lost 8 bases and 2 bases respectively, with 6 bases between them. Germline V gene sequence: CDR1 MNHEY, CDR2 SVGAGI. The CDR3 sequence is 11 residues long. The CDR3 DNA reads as TGTGCCAGCTATGGACAAGAGACCCAGTACTTC. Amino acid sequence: CASYGQETQYF.

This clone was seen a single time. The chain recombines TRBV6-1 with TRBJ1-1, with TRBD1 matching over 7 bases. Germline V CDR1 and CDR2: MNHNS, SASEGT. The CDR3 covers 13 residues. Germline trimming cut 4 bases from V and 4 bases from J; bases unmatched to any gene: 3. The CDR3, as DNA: TGTGCCAGCAGTGGACAGGGAGCCACTGAAGCTTTCTTT. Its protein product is CASSGQGATEAFF.

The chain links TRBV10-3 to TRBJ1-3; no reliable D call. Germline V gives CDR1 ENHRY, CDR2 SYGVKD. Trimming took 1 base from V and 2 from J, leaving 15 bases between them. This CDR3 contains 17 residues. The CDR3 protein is CAISEFPGEVAGNTIYF. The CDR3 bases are TGTGCCATCAGTGAGTTCCCGGGCGAGGTAGCTGGAAACACCATATATTTT.

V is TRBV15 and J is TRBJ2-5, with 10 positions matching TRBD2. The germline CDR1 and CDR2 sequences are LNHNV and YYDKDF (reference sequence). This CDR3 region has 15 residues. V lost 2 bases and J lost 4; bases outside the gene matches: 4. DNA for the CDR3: TGTGCCACCAGCAGATCTCTAGCGGGAGTAGAGACCCAGTACTTC. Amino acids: CATSRSLAGVETQYF.

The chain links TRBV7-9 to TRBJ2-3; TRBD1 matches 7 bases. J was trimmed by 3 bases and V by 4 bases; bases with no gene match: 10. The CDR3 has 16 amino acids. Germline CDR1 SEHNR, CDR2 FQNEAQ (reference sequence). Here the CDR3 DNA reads TGTGCCAGCAGCTGGGGAAGACAGGGTTTGACAGATACGCAGTATTTT. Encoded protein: CASSWGRQGLTDTQYF.

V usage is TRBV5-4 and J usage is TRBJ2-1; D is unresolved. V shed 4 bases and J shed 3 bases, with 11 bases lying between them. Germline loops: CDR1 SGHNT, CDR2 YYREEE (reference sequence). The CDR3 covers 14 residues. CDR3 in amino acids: CASSDPGSYNEQFF. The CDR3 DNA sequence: TGTGCCAGCAGCGATCCGGGCAGCTACAATGAGCAGTTCTTC. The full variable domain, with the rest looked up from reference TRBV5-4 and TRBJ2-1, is ETGVTQSPTHLIKTRGQQVTLRCSSQSGHNTVSWYQQALGQGPQFIFQYYREEENGRGNFPPRFSGLQFPNYSSELNVNALELDDSALYLCASSDPGSYNEQFFGPGTRLTVL.

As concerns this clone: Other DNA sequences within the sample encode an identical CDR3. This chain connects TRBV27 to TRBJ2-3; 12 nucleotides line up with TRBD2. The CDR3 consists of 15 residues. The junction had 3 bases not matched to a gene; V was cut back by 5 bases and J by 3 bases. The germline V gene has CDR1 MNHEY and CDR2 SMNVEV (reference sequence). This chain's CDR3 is CASSLLAGGTDTQYF. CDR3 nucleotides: TGTGCCAGCAGTCTACTAGCGGGAGGAACAGATACGCAGTATTTT.

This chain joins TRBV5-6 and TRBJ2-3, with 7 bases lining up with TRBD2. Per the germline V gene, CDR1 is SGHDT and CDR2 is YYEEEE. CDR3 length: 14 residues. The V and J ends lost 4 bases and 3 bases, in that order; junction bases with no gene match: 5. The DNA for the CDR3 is TGTGCCAGCAGCGGGGGTAGCGGGACAGATACGCAGTATTTT. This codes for CASSGGSGTDTQYF.

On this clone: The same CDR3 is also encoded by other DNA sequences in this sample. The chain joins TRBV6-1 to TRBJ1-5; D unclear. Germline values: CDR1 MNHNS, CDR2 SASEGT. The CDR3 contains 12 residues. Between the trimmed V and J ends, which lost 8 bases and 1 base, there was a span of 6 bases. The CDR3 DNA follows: TGTGCCAGCCGAGACAGCAATCAGCCCCAGCATTTT. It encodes CASRDSNQPQHF.

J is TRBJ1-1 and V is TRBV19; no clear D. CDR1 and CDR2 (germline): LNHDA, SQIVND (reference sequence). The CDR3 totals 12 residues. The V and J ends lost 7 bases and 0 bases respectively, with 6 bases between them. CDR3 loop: CASNNLNTEAFF. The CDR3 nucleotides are TGTGCCAGTAACAACCTGAACACTGAAGCTTTCTTT.

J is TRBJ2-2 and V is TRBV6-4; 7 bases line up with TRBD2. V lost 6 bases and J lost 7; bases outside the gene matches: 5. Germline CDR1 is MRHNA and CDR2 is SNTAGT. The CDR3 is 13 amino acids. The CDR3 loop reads CASSGTNHGELFF. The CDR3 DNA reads TGTGCCAGCAGCGGGACTAATCACGGGGAGCTGTTTTTT.

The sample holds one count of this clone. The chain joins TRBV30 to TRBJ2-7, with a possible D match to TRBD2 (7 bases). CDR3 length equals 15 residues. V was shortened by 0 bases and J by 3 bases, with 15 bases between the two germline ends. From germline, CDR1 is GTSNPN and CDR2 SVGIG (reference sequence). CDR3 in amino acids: CAWSVMGGLDYEQYF. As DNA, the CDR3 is TGTGCCTGGAGTGTGATGGGGGGGCTCGACTACGAGCAGTACTTC.

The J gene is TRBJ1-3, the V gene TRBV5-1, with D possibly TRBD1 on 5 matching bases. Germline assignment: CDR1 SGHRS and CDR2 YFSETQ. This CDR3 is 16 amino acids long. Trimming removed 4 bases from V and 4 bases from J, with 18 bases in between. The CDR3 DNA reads TGCGCCAGCAGCGTAGACGACAGTGGGGTCGGAAACACCATATATTTT. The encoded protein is CASSVDDSGVGNTIYF. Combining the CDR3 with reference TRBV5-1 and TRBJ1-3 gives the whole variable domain KAGVTQTPRYLIKTRGQQVTLSCSPISGHRSVSWYQQTPGQGLQFLFEYFSETQRNKGNFPGRFSGRQFSNSRSEMNVSTLELGDSALYLCASSVDDSGVGNTIYFGEGSWLTVV.

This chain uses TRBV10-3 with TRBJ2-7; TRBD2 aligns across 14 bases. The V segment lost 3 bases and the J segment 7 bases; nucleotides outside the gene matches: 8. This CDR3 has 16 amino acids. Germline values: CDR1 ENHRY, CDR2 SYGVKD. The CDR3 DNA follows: TGTGCCATCAGTGACTTTGGGACTAGCGGGAGAGCGGAGCAGTACTTC. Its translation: CAISDFGTSGRAEQYF.

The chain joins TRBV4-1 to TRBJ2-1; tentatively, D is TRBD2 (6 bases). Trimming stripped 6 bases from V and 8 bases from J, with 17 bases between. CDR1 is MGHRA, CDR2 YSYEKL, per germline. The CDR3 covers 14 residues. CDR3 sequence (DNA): TGCGCCAGCAGGCGGGGACCCCTAACCGATGAGCAGTTCTTC. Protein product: CASRRGPLTDEQFF.

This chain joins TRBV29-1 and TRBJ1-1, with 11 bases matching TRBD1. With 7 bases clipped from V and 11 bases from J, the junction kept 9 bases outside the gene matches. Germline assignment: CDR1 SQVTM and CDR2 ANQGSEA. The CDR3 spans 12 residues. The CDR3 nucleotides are TGCAGCGCAAGCGGACAGGGGGCGCCGGCTTTCTTT. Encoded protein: CSASGQGAPAFF.